The next 31 T cell receptor beta chains were all read from a single sample in a study of control samples from healthy donors and cancer patients (dated by TCRdb to 2018 to 2021). Libraries were constructed by the immunoSEQ multiplex PCR assay. This is the immuneACCESS table as TCRdb keeps it, with only in-frame sequences that have V and J called. A part of the clones is gone; compared with another copy, unresolved V genes explain less than half, and the rest is unexplained. The sample has more than 75,000 clones on record, about 90% of them singletons. Jointly, the top ten make up over 1.5% of the sample. Input material: PBMCs. The receptors originated from a woman aged 55-69 years with head and neck cancer.

This chain links TRBV19 with TRBJ2-1, with 7 positions matching TRBD2. The CDR3 has 15 residues. CDR1 LNHDA and CDR2 SQIVND come from the germline V gene (reference sequence). V shed 4 bases and J 4 bases; nucleotides not matched to a gene: 7. CDR3 loop: CASSTQAGRYNEQFF. The CDR3 DNA follows: TGTGCCAGTAGTACCCAAGCGGGGAGGTACAATGAGCAGTTCTTC.

Comments on this clone: This same CDR3 is encoded by further DNA sequences in the sample. This chain uses TRBV12-3 or TRBV12-4 with TRBJ1-6; D uncertain. The CDR3 totals 13 residues. Trimming removed 5 bases at V and 4 bases at J, with 6 bases between. The CDR3 coding sequence is TGTGCCAGCAGTGGTAGTTATAATTCACCCCTCCACTTT. Encoded protein: CASSGSYNSPLHF.

V gene TRBV2 combines with J gene TRBJ1-1; D possibly corresponds to TRBD1 (5 bases). CDR1 and CDR2 (germline): SNHLY, FYNNEI. This CDR3 is 14 amino acids long. V lost 7 bases and J 2 bases, leaving 14 bases between the germline ends. The CDR3 protein is CASNEQGFNTEAFF. Here the CDR3 DNA reads TGTGCCAGCAACGAGCAGGGATTCAACACTGAAGCTTTCTTT. The full variable domain, completed using reference TRBV2 and TRBJ1-1, is EPEVTQTPSHQVTQMGQEVILRCVPISNHLYFYWYRQILGQKVEFLVSFYNNEISEKSEIFDDQFSVERPDGSNFTLKIRSTKLEDSAMYFCASNEQGFNTEAFFGQGTRLTVV.

CDR3 residues: CASTAGGRPNEKLFF. The CDR3 DNA reads TGTGCCAGCACCGCCGGGGGCAGGCCTAATGAAAAACTGTTTTTT. V and J are TRBV6-6 and TRBJ1-4; D is perhaps TRBD1 (6 bases). The ends were cut back, 7 bases at V and 3 bases at J, with 15 bases in the middle. From germline, CDR1 is MNHNY and CDR2 SVGAGI (reference sequence). CDR3 length: 15 residues.

The gene calls are TRBV9 and TRBJ2-3; TRBD2 matches at 7 bases. This CDR3 is built from 16 residues. V gave up 3 bases and J gave up 2 bases; unmatched junction bases: 9. Germline V gives CDR1 SGDLS, CDR2 YYNGEE. The CDR3 reads CASSGPSSGATDTQYF. CDR3 bases: TGTGCCAGCAGCGGACCCTCTAGCGGAGCCACAGATACGCAGTATTTT.

The CDR3 protein is CAISGNYYGYTF. As DNA, the CDR3 is TGTGCCATCAGTGGGAACTACTATGGCTACACCTTC. This chain connects TRBV10-3 to TRBJ1-2; the D is unclear. Trimming pared 4 bases from V and 3 bases from J, leaving 6 bases between. Germline V gene lookup returns CDR1 ENHRY and CDR2 SYGVKD. The CDR3 runs 12 residues.

The rearrangement links TRBV28 to TRBJ2-2; perhaps TRBD2 as D (6 bases). V was pared by 5 bases and J by 0 bases, with 10 bases between. The CDR3 spans 15 residues. Germline assignment: CDR1 MDHEN and CDR2 SYDVKM. Here the CDR3 reads CASSLDYTNTGELFF. CDR3 DNA sequence: TGTGCCAGCAGTCTGGACTATACGAACACCGGGGAGCTGTTTTTT.

The rearrangement links TRBV28 to TRBJ1-1; tentatively, D is TRBD1 (5 bases). Germline V gene sequence: CDR1 MDHEN, CDR2 SYDVKM. This CDR3 spans 12 amino acids. V lost 3 bases and J lost 6, with 8 bases in between. The CDR3 here is CASSFLGAEAFF. CDR3 DNA: TGTGCCAGCAGTTTTTTGGGGGCTGAAGCTTTCTTT.

This clone was seen only once. The V and J genes are TRBV6-5 and TRBJ1-1; D is uncertain. CDR1 and CDR2 (germline): MNHEY, SVGAGI. The CDR3 is made up of 14 amino acids. For the CDR3, the DNA is TGTGCGACCAAGTTTCGGAGGGAAAACACTGAAGCTTTCTTT. Protein product: CATKFRRENTEAFF.

The rearrangement links TRBV7-6 to TRBJ2-7; D not certain. Deletions cut 1 base from V and 0 bases from J, with 10 bases between. The germline CDR1 and CDR2 sequences are SGHVS and FNYEAQ. The CDR3 is made up of 15 amino acids. CDR3 sequence: CASSLGTESSYEQYF. CDR3 nucleotide sequence: TGTGCCAGCAGCTTAGGTACGGAGAGCTCCTACGAGCAGTACTTC.

The gene calls are TRBV10-3 and TRBJ2-5, with 8 bases identical to TRBD2. V lost 7 bases and J lost 2; bases outside the gene matches: 9. CDR1 and CDR2 from the germline V gene are ENHRY and SYGVKD. This CDR3 spans 15 amino acids. The CDR3 DNA reads as TGTGCCATCAACAACGGGAGGGCCGGGCAAGAGACCCAGTACTTC. The encoded protein is CAINNGRAGQETQYF.

The chain links TRBV5-1 to TRBJ1-2, with TRBD1 matching 12 bases. Germline loops: CDR1 SGHRS, CDR2 YFSETQ. The CDR3 sequence is 17 residues long. Trimming at V came to 1 base and at J to 8 bases, leaving 12 bases not matched to a gene. CDR3 bases: TGCGCCAGCAGCTTGCAGATTCCGGGACAGGGGGCGCCCGGCTACACCTTC. It translates to CASSLQIPGQGAPGYTF.

This chain links TRBV2 with TRBJ2-3; D possibly corresponds to TRBD1 (6 bases). Trimming pared 9 bases from V and 6 bases from J, leaving 16 bases between. The CDR3 is 13 residues long. Germline CDR1 reads SNHLY; CDR2 reads FYNNEI. The CDR3: CARRIAGVDTQYF. CDR3 nucleotide sequence: TGTGCCAGAAGAATAGCAGGGGTCGATACGCAGTATTTT.

As concerns this clone: An end of the junction differs from the germline gene, which may be a read error. This chain uses TRBV3-1 (or the pseudogene TRBV3-2) with TRBJ2-5; no definite D call. The length of the CDR3 is 12 residues. The germline V gene has CDR1 LGHDT and CDR2 YNNKEL (reference sequence). Here the CDR3 reads CASTQDMETQYF. CDR3 DNA sequence: TGTGCCAGCACCCAAGACATGGAGACCCAGTACTTC.

V gene TRBV11-2 combines with J gene TRBJ1-1; maybe TRBD1 (5 bases). Deletions cut 0 bases from V and 5 bases from J, with 10 bases between. Germline V gene data show CDR1 as SGHAT and CDR2 as FQNNGV. The CDR3 has 14 amino acids. CDR3 bases: TGTGCCAGCAGCTTAGATCTGGGGGGAACTGAAGCTTTCTTT. This sequence encodes CASSLDLGGTEAFF.

The V and J genes are TRBV9 and TRBJ2-3; 8 nucleotides match TRBD2. CDR1 is SGDLS, CDR2 YYNGEE, per germline. The V and J ends lost 0 bases and 2 bases, in that order; junction bases with no gene match: 8. The CDR3 has 17 amino acids. CDR3 protein: CASSVGALAAPTDTQYF. CDR3 bases: TGTGCCAGCAGCGTAGGAGCACTAGCGGCACCCACAGATACGCAGTATTTT.

The V call is TRBV5-1, the J call TRBJ1-3, with TRBD1 as a possible D gene (5 bases). Deletions cut 4 bases from V and 6 bases from J, with 17 bases between. The CDR3 length is 15 residues. CDR1 and CDR2 (germline): SGHRS, YFSETQ. The CDR3, as DNA: TGCGCCAGCAGCGACTCCGGGACCTTGATAAACACCATATATTTT. Translated, it gives CASSDSGTLINTIYF. The complete variable domain, with remaining parts taken from reference TRBV5-1 and TRBJ1-3, reads KAGVTQTPRYLIKTRGQQVTLSCSPISGHRSVSWYQQTPGQGLQFLFEYFSETQRNKGNFPGRFSGRQFSNSRSEMNVSTLELGDSALYLCASSDSGTLINTIYFGEGSWLTVV.

The chain joins TRBV12-3 or TRBV12-4 to TRBJ2-3; no definite D call. The germline V and J ends were trimmed by 6 bases and 1 base, with 8 bases remaining between them. The CDR3 is made up of 13 amino acids. The CDR3 bases are TGTGCCAGCAGCCCCGACCGCACAGATACGCAGTATTTT. Translated: CASSPDRTDTQYF.

The chain uses TRBV13 and TRBJ2-7, with D tentatively TRBD2 (7 bases). The V end lost 6 bases, the J end lost 3 bases, and 15 bases lay between the germline ends. Germline assignment: CDR1 PRHDT and CDR2 FYEKMQ (reference sequence). The CDR3 runs to 14 residues. The DNA for the CDR3 is TGTGCCAGCAGGCGAACGGGGGGCCGCTACGAGCAGTACTTC. Translating it yields CASRRTGGRYEQYF.

The V call is TRBV10-3, the J call TRBJ2-7; 10 nucleotides align to TRBD1. The J segment lost 1 base and the V segment lost 6 bases, leaving 6 bases of the junction unmatched. CDR3 size: 15 residues. CDR1 and CDR2 from the germline V gene are ENHRY and SYGVKD. This CDR3 is CAIRTGTGESYEQYF. The CDR3 bases are TGTGCCATCAGGACCGGGACAGGGGAATCCTACGAGCAGTACTTC.

The rearrangement links TRBV7-9 to TRBJ2-2, with TRBD1 matching over 7 bases. The CDR3 length is 15 residues. With 4 bases clipped from V and 4 bases from J, the junction kept 6 bases outside the gene matches. Germline V gene sequence: CDR1 SEHNR, CDR2 FQNEAQ (reference sequence). CDR3 amino acids: CASSYRRTGTGELFF. In DNA, the CDR3 is TGTGCCAGCAGCTACCGACGGACAGGCACCGGGGAGCTGTTTTTT.

V and J are TRBV30 and TRBJ2-5, with TRBD2 as a possible D gene (6 bases). V shed 0 bases and J shed 1 base, with 12 bases lying between them. CDR1 and CDR2 (germline): GTSNPN, SVGIG (reference sequence). The CDR3 is 15 residues long. CDR3 protein: CAWSVWEDVQETQYF. As DNA, the CDR3 is TGTGCCTGGAGTGTATGGGAGGATGTCCAAGAGACCCAGTACTTC.

CDR3 residues: CASSYPRDTPEAFF. The CDR3 nucleotides read TGTGCCAGCAGTTACCCACGGGACACCCCTGAAGCTTTCTTT. The chain recombines TRBV6-6 with TRBJ1-1; perhaps TRBD1 as D (6 bases). Germline loops: CDR1 MNHNY, CDR2 SVGAGI (reference sequence). This CDR3 is 14 amino acids long. The V end was cut by 2 bases, the J end by 6 bases, with 13 bases between.

This rearrangement joins TRBV12-5 to TRBJ2-1; 9 bases map to TRBD1. Germline lookup yields CDR1 LGHNT and CDR2 FRNRAP. With V trimmed by 1 base and J by 7 bases, 5 bases remained unmatched. The CDR3 contains 15 residues. The CDR3 spells CASGLGGQGTNEQFF. The CDR3 nucleotides are TGTGCTAGTGGTTTGGGGGGACAGGGTACGAATGAGCAGTTCTTC.

This clone has a single count. This sequence joins TRBV7-3 and TRBJ2-1, with 7 bases identical to TRBD2. The V gene end was trimmed by 2 bases and the J gene end by 2 bases; junction bases not matched to a gene: 9. The CDR3 contains 17 residues. Germline CDR1 SGHTA, CDR2 FQGTGA. In DNA, the CDR3 is TGTGCCAGCAGCTTATACGGACTAGGCGAAGCCTACAATGAGCAGTTCTTC. This sequence encodes CASSLYGLGEAYNEQFF.

The chain uses TRBV12-5 and TRBJ1-5, with 7 bases matching TRBD1. Germline V gene lookup returns CDR1 LGHNT and CDR2 FRNRAP. There are 17 residues in the CDR3. V gave up 0 bases and J gave up 1 base; unmatched junction bases: 6. The CDR3 coding sequence is TGTGCTAGTGGTTTGGTAATCAACAGGGGAAGCAATCAGCCCCAGCATTTT. It codes for CASGLVINRGSNQPQHF.

The CDR3 loop is CASSATGTGAKTQYF. CDR3 bases: TGTGCCAGCAGCGCGACCGGGACAGGGGCGAAGACCCAGTACTTC. The chain joins TRBV9 to TRBJ2-5, with 10 bases lining up with TRBD1. Germline V lookup: CDR1 SGDLS, CDR2 YYNGEE. The CDR3 length is 15 residues. Unmatched junction bases numbered 8, after V lost 3 bases and J lost 6 bases.

In its sample, this clone was seen once. DNA of the CDR3: TGTGCCAGCAGCTTGGGTCCCGGGGCAGGGGGTACAGATACGCAGTATTTT. This encodes CASSLGPGAGGTDTQYF. The V call is TRBV5-5, the J call TRBJ2-3, with 7 bases matching TRBD1. The CDR3 length is 17 residues. Germline CDR1 SGHKS, CDR2 YYEKEE (reference sequence). J was trimmed by 3 bases and V by 0 bases; bases with no gene match: 10.

The CDR3 spells CASSNRDKNTIYF. CDR3 DNA: TGTGCCAGTAGTAACCGGGACAAAAACACCATATATTTT. The V and J genes are TRBV19 and TRBJ1-3; possibly TRBD1 for D (6 bases). The ends were cut back, 4 bases at V and 6 bases at J, with 10 bases in the middle. This CDR3 comprises 13 residues. Germline V gives CDR1 LNHDA, CDR2 SQIVND (reference sequence).

V gene TRBV6-5 combines with J gene TRBJ1-4; 8 positions match TRBD1. V was clipped by 4 bases and J by 8 bases; unmatched bases: 6. CDR1 and CDR2 (germline): MNHEY, SVGAGI. CDR3 size: 14 residues. The CDR3 here is CASSLRQGLEKLFF. CDR3 bases: TGTGCCAGCAGTTTGCGACAGGGGTTGGAAAAACTGTTTTTT.

The chain joins TRBV6-5 to TRBJ2-1; D is possibly TRBD2 (6 bases). V was pared by 11 bases and J by 4 bases, with 21 bases between. The CDR3 runs 15 residues. Germline lookup yields CDR1 MNHEY and CDR2 SVGAGI. The CDR3 loop is CASRLARASYNEQFF. In nucleotides, the CDR3 is TGTGCCTCACGGCTAGCGAGAGCGTCATACAATGAGCAGTTCTTC.